This entry lists 26 T cell receptor beta chains sequenced from one sample in a study of shared clonotypes between healthy human individuals. The method was immunoSEQ multiplex PCR; TCRdb's version includes in-frame clones alone and lacks a portion of them. The data contain 400,000 to 600,000 clones, around 75% of them singletons. The sequenced sample consisted of PBMCs. The receptors stem from a woman aged 40 to 50 in good health. Some clones in this sample may be carry-over from other donors' samples.

The V gene is TRBV6-1, the J gene TRBJ2-5, with 7 bases aligning to TRBD1. Germline values: CDR1 MNHNS, CDR2 SASEGT. This CDR3 is built from 13 residues. V lost 5 bases, J lost 5 bases, and 5 bases stayed unmatched. For the CDR3, the DNA is TGTGCCAGCAGTTCCCAGGGGGTGGAGACCCAGTACTTC. Amino acid sequence: CASSSQGVETQYF.

Concerning this clone itself: Other nucleotide sequences in the sample specify the same CDR3. The chain combines TRBV18 with TRBJ1-4, with D hard to call. The length of the CDR3 is 13 residues. Per germline, CDR1 KGHSH and CDR2 LQKENI. Trimming removed 3 bases from V and 4 bases from J, with 6 bases in between. In nucleotides, the CDR3 is TGTGCCAGCTCACCGGGTTTTAATGAAAAACTGTTTTTT. It codes for CASSPGFNEKLFF.

The V and J genes are TRBV5-1 and TRBJ2-1; D possibly corresponds to TRBD1 (6 bases). V shed 1 base and J shed 4 bases, with 18 bases lying between them. The CDR3 consists of 17 residues. Germline V gene data show CDR1 as SGHRS and CDR2 as YFSETQ. The CDR3 DNA follows: TGCGCCAGCAGCTTGACAGGGAGTCATAAGAAATACAATGAGCAGTTCTTC. It encodes CASSLTGSHKKYNEQFF. Drawing the rest from reference TRBV5-1 and TRBJ2-1, the complete variable domain is KAGVTQTPRYLIKTRGQQVTLSCSPISGHRSVSWYQQTPGQGLQFLFEYFSETQRNKGNFPGRFSGRQFSNSRSEMNVSTLELGDSALYLCASSLTGSHKKYNEQFFGPGTRLTVL.

The chain combines TRBV5-1 with TRBJ2-7; possible D gene TRBD1, 6 bases. CDR3 length equals 14 residues. The V and J ends lost 4 bases and 3 bases respectively, with 14 bases between them. Looked up from germline, CDR1 is SGHRS and CDR2 is YFSETQ. This CDR3 reads CASSPGTSYYEQYF. In DNA form, the CDR3 reads TGCGCCAGCAGCCCAGGGACATCATACTACGAGCAGTACTTC.

This clone was detected only a few times. CDR3 in amino acids: CASSSPRTGKGEKLFF. The CDR3 DNA follows: TGTGCCAGCAGTTCCCCCAGGACAGGAAAGGGCGAAAAACTGTTTTTT. The rearrangement uses TRBV28 and TRBJ1-4; 7 bases match TRBD1. CDR3 size: 16 residues. Trimming took 4 bases from V and 8 from J; bases not matched to a gene: 13. Germline loops: CDR1 MDHEN, CDR2 SYDVKM.

The V and J genes are TRBV27 and TRBJ2-1, with 10 bases lining up with TRBD2. Germline CDR1 reads MNHEY; CDR2 reads SMNVEV (reference sequence). CDR3 length: 15 amino acids. Trimming cost V 4 bases and J 6 bases; bases outside gene matches: 6. In nucleotides, the CDR3 is TGTGCCAGCAGTTCCCTAAGCGGGAGGGCCAATGAGCAGTTCTTC. This translates into CASSSLSGRANEQFF.

The V call is TRBV10-2, the J call TRBJ2-7; D is unresolved. V was clipped by 4 bases and J by 0 bases, with 7 bases between them. This CDR3 spans 13 amino acids. CDR1 is WSHSY, CDR2 SAAADI, per germline. CDR3 bases: TGCGCCAGCAGTGTGGTCAGCTCCTACGAGCAGTACTTC. The encoded protein is CASSVVSSYEQYF.

The gene calls are TRBV7-9 and TRBJ2-7; TRBD1 is a possible D gene (5 bases). The CDR3 loop spans 13 amino acids. The V end lost 2 bases, the J end lost 6 bases, and 11 bases lay between the germline ends. Looked up from germline, CDR1 is SEHNR and CDR2 is FQNEAQ (reference sequence). CDR3 sequence (DNA): TGTGCCAGCAGCTTATCAACAGGAACCGAGCAGTACTTC. This sequence encodes CASSLSTGTEQYF.

J is TRBJ2-1 and V is TRBV11-3; 7 nucleotides match TRBD2. This CDR3 comprises 15 residues. The germline gives CDR1 SGHNT, CDR2 YENEEA. The V segment lost 2 bases and the J segment 7 bases; nucleotides outside the gene matches: 8. Here the CDR3 reads CASSLSGTARNEQFF. The DNA for the CDR3 is TGTGCCAGCAGCTTAAGCGGGACCGCGAGAAATGAGCAGTTCTTC.

The chain joins TRBV6-1 to TRBJ2-1, with D tentatively TRBD1 or TRBD2 (5 bases each). V dropped 7 bases and J dropped 5 bases, with 15 bases sitting between them. Germline-derived CDR1 and CDR2 are MNHNS and SASEGT. The CDR3 runs to 14 residues. DNA for the CDR3: TGTGCCAGCACCACGGGGCGGAGGAACAATGAGCAGTTCTTC. Its protein is CASTTGRRNNEQFF.

V is TRBV4-1 and J is TRBJ1-1, with a weak D call TRBD1 (6 bases). Germline V gene data show CDR1 as MGHRA and CDR2 as YSYEKL. Trimming cost V 1 base and J 4 bases, with 16 bases left between them. The length of the CDR3 is 16 residues. Written as DNA, the CDR3 is TGCGCCAGCAGCCAAGGGGGGCTGAGGGGAGGCACTGAAGCTTTCTTT. This encodes CASSQGGLRGGTEAFF.

The chain has TRBV30 and TRBJ2-1, with D possibly being TRBD1 (5 bases). Germline assignment: CDR1 GTSNPN and CDR2 SVGIG (reference sequence). V dropped 3 bases and J dropped 4 bases, with 10 bases sitting between them. CDR3 size: 13 residues. CDR3 region: CAWRAGQYNEQFF. The CDR3 region has the DNA TGTGCCTGGAGAGCCGGACAATACAATGAGCAGTTCTTC.

This sequence joins TRBV29-1 and TRBJ2-7; TRBD2 matches 7 bases. The CDR3 contains 15 residues. Unmatched junction bases numbered 14, after V lost 6 bases and J lost 3 bases. Germline V lookup: CDR1 SQVTM, CDR2 ANQGSEA. CDR3 protein: CSVAGGTGVNYEQYF. In DNA, the CDR3 is TGCAGCGTGGCCGGGGGGACGGGAGTGAACTACGAGCAGTACTTC.

Points on this clone: This sample includes further DNA sequences coding for the same CDR3. This chain uses TRBV5-1 with TRBJ2-7; possible D gene TRBD1, 5 bases. Germline V lookup: CDR1 SGHRS, CDR2 YFSETQ. The CDR3 length is 13 residues. The germline V and J ends were trimmed by 2 bases and 0 bases, with 6 bases remaining between them. The CDR3 region has the DNA TGCGCCAGCAGCTTTACAGGCTCCTACGAGCAGTACTTC. Its protein is CASSFTGSYEQYF.

CDR3 amino acids: CASSMGGPSSYEQYF. The CDR3 coding sequence is TGTGCCAGTAGTATGGGTGGACCCTCGTCCTACGAGCAGTACTTC. The chain couples TRBV19 to TRBJ2-7; D gene unclear. With 3 bases removed from V and 1 base from J, the gap between germline ends came to 13 bases. The V gene's germline CDR1 is LNHDA and CDR2 SQIVND (reference sequence). This CDR3 has 15 residues.

The rearrangement joins TRBV4-2 to TRBJ1-4; D is undetermined. The CDR3 runs to 15 residues. Per the germline V gene, CDR1 is LGHNA and CDR2 is YNFKEQ. V was trimmed by 2 bases and J by 8 bases, leaving 15 bases between them. The CDR3 coding sequence is TGTGCCAGCAGCCAAAATGCGGGAGAGAACGAAAAACTGTTTTTT. This translates into CASSQNAGENEKLFF.

V and J are TRBV28 and TRBJ2-1; the D gene is possibly TRBD2 (6 bases). Germline values: CDR1 MDHEN, CDR2 SYDVKM. The CDR3 consists of 14 residues. With 8 bases removed from V and 12 bases from J, the gap between germline ends came to 23 bases. For the CDR3, the DNA is TGTGCCAGCCAAAGAGTCGGACCAGAGGGAGGGCAGTTCTTC. It encodes CASQRVGPEGGQFF. The whole variable domain, filled in from reference TRBV28 and TRBJ2-1, reads DVKVTQSSRYLVKRTGEKVFLECVQDMDHENMFWYRQDPGLGLRLIYFSYDVKMKEKGDIPEGYSVSREKKERFSLILESASTNQTSMYLCASQRVGPEGGQFFGPGTRLTVL.

This chain joins TRBV19 and TRBJ1-1; no definite D call. The ends were cut back, 8 bases at V and 0 bases at J, with 16 bases in the middle. CDR3 size: 15 residues. Germline V lookup: CDR1 LNHDA, CDR2 SQIVND (reference sequence). The CDR3 nucleotides read TGTGCCAGTCGAAGGGCCTTACTAATGAACACTGAAGCTTTCTTT. As protein: CASRRALLMNTEAFF. The variable domain in full, with the rest retrieved from reference TRBV19 and TRBJ1-1, is DGGITQSPKYLFRKEGQNVTLSCEQNLNHDAMYWYRQDPGQGLRLIYYSQIVNDFQKGDIAEGYSVSREKKESFPLTVTSAQKNPTAFYLCASRRALLMNTEAFFGQGTRLTVV.

CDR3 DNA sequence: TGTGCCTGGAGTGTCGGGTTTCGAAATGAGCAGTTCTTC. This codes for CAWSVGFRNEQFF. The V and J genes are TRBV30 and TRBJ2-1, with D uncertain. The CDR3 consists of 13 residues. Germline loops: CDR1 GTSNPN, CDR2 SVGIG (reference sequence). Trimming shortened V by 0 bases and J by 7 bases, and 10 bases separated the two germline ends.

The table lists this clone with a count of one. The V and J genes are TRBV7-2 and TRBJ2-1; tentatively, D is TRBD1 (5 bases). V lost 3 bases, J lost 4 bases, and 13 bases lay in between. This CDR3 is built from 15 residues. Germline V gene data show CDR1 as SGHTA and CDR2 as FQGNSA. CDR3 nucleotides: TGTGCCAGCAGCTTGAACAGGATGAAATACAATGAGCAGTTCTTC. Its translation: CASSLNRMKYNEQFF.

About this clone: This sample includes further DNA sequences coding for the same CDR3. CDR3 bases: TGTGCCACCAGCAGAGATCGAGGGGCAACTAATGAAAAACTGTTTTTT. This encodes CATSRDRGATNEKLFF. This chain uses TRBV15 with TRBJ1-4; TRBD1 is a possible D gene (5 bases). The CDR3 has 16 residues. Looked up from germline, CDR1 is LNHNV and CDR2 is YYDKDF (reference sequence). Trimming removed 0 bases at V and 0 bases at J, with 8 bases between.

This chain connects TRBV5-1 to TRBJ2-5, with no clear D. The CDR3 loop spans 14 amino acids. Germline CDR1 and CDR2: SGHRS and YFSETQ. V was clipped by 5 bases and J by 1 base, with 12 bases between them. Written as DNA, the CDR3 is TGCGCCAGCAGTTACGCCCTGGGCCAAGAGACCCAGTACTTC. This sequence encodes CASSYALGQETQYF.

This clone was seen a few times. The J gene is TRBJ1-2, the V gene TRBV7-8; D unclear. CDR3 length: 18 amino acids. V shed 2 bases and J shed 7 bases, with 26 bases lying between them. Germline values: CDR1 SGHVS, CDR2 FQNEAQ. CDR3 bases: TGTGCCAGCAGCTTACCCTTGGGTGGCGGCGATAAAATAAGTGGCTACACCTTC. This translates into CASSLPLGGGDKISGYTF.

Worth noting for this clone: The sample contains more than one DNA sequence encoding this CDR3. This chain links TRBV29-1 with TRBJ2-3; D is ambiguous. The V gene lost 4 bases and the J gene lost 0 bases, with 5 bases spanning the gap. The CDR3 sequence is 12 residues long. Germline CDR1 reads SQVTM; CDR2 reads ANQGSEA. CDR3 sequence: CSVGGSTDTQYF. CDR3 nucleotide sequence: TGCAGCGTTGGAGGCAGCACAGATACGCAGTATTTT.

V gene TRBV5-1 combines with J gene TRBJ2-7; D uncertain. Trimming took off 0 bases at V and 2 bases at J, with 12 bases between the two ends. The CDR3 is 15 amino acids. Germline lookup yields CDR1 SGHRS and CDR2 YFSETQ. The CDR3 coding sequence is TGCGCCAGCAGCTTGGCCTTCGGCGGTCCCTACGAGCAGTACTTC. It encodes CASSLAFGGPYEQYF.

In this sample, this clone turned up once. The V and J genes are TRBV30 and TRBJ2-7, with 7 nucleotides matching TRBD1. Trimming removed 3 bases from V and 3 bases from J; junction bases left unmatched: 14. CDR3 length: 16 amino acids. In germline, CDR1 is GTSNPN, CDR2 SVGIG (reference sequence). CDR3 residues: CAWSPLFGTANYEQYF. The CDR3 DNA follows: TGTGCCTGGAGCCCGCTCTTCGGGACAGCAAACTACGAGCAGTACTTC.